This T cell receptor beta chain was identified during a study of cytomegalovirus exposure and HLA in healthy donors. PCR employed 60 Vbeta and 13 Jbeta primers. Libraries were prepared by immunoSEQ multiplex PCR; TCRdb keeps only in-frame clonotypes and omits some of them. The table has 150,000 to 200,000 clones, roughly nine tenths seen once; the top ten hold 0.85%. The V end was cut by 6 bases, the J end by 2 bases, with 16 bases between. This CDR3 has 15 amino acids. Germline V CDR1 and CDR2: MNHNY, SVGAGI (reference sequence). Sequencing used PBMCs. The receptor comes from a woman in her 30s in good health and CMV-seronegative. The chain recombines TRBV6-6 with TRBJ1-1; the D gene is possibly TRBD1 (5 bases). This chain's CDR3 is CASSLSQDGNTEAFF. CDR3 in DNA: TGTGCCAGCAGCCTATCACAGGACGGAAACACTGAAGCTTTCTTT.